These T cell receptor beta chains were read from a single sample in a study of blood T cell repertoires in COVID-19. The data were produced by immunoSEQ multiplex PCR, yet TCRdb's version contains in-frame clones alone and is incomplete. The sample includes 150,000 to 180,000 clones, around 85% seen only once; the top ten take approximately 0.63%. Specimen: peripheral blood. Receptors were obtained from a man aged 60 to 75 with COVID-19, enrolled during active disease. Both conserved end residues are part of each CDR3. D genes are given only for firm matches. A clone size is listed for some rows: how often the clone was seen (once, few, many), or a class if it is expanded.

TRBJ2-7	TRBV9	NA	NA	CASSPGQAGGYEQYF	TGTGCCAGCAGCCCCGGACAGGCGGGAGGCTACGAGCAGTACTTC
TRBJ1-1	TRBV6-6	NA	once	CASTGGGVGTEAFF	TGTGCCAGCACCGGTGGAGGGGTGGGCACTGAAGCTTTCTTT
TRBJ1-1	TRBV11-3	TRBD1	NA	CASSFSRGQGTEAFF	TGTGCCAGCAGCTTCTCTAGGGGGCAGGGCACTGAAGCTTTCTTT
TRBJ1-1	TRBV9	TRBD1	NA	CASRPIEGQPNTEAFF	TGTGCCAGCAGACCGATCGAGGGACAGCCGAACACTGAAGCTTTCTTT
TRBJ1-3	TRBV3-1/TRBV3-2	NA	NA	CASSPGGAGNTIYF	TGTGCCAGCAGCCCGGGAGGGGCTGGAAACACCATATATTTT
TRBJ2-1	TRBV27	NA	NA	CASSSRQVVGALREQFF	TGTGCCAGCAGTTCTCGACAGGTTGTGGGGGCCCTCAGGGAGCAGTTCTTC
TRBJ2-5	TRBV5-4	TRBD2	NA	CASSPPGLAGRETQYF	TGTGCCAGCAGTCCTCCGGGACTAGCGGGACGGGAGACCCAGTACTTC
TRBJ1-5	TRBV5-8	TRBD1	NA	CASSGQGARQPQHF	TGTGCCAGCAGCGGCCAGGGGGCTCGGCAGCCCCAGCATTTT
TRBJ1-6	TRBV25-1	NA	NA	CASSDDNNSPLHF	TGTGCCAGCAGTGATGACAACAATTCACCCCTCCACTTT
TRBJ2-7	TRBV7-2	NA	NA	CASSSGGNSHEQYF	TGTGCCAGCAGCTCCGGCGGTAACTCTCACGAGCAGTACTTC
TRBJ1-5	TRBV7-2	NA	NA	CASSTRHNQPQHF	TGTGCCAGCAGCACGCGCCACAATCAGCCCCAGCATTTT
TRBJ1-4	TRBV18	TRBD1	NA	CASSTQGPAEKLFF	TGTGCCAGCTCAACACAGGGGCCGGCTGAAAAACTGTTTTTT
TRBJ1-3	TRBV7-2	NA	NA	CASSFDSNPSSGNTIYF	TGTGCCAGCAGCTTTGACAGTAACCCTAGCTCTGGAAACACCATATATTTT
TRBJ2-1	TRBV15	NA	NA	CATSADRGGLLISSYNEQFF	TGTGCCACCAGCGCCGATAGGGGGGGGCTCCTCATAAGCTCCTACAATGAGCAGTTCTTC
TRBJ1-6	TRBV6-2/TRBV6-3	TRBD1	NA	CASSYQGQGANSPLHF	TGTGCCAGCAGTTATCAGGGACAGGGGGCGAATTCACCCCTCCACTTT
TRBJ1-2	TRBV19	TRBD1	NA	CATGDREVLGYTF	TGTGCCACGGGGGACAGGGAAGTGTTAGGCTACACCTTC
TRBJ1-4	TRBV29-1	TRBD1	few	CSVAFGQGYREKLFF	TGCAGCGTTGCTTTCGGACAGGGGTATCGAGAAAAACTGTTTTTT
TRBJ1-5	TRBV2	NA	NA	CASSETTGSNQPQHF	TGTGCCAGCAGTGAAACGACGGGTAGCAATCAGCCCCAGCATTTT
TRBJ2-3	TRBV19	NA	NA	CASSIVEQDTQYF	TGTGCCAGTAGTATCGTTGAACAGGATACGCAGTATTTT
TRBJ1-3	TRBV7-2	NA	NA	CASSPQLGNTIYF	TGTGCCAGCAGCCCACAATTAGGAAACACCATATATTTT
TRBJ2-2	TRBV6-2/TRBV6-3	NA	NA	CASSPIHVGELFF	TGTGCCAGCAGTCCCATACACGTCGGGGAGCTGTTTTTT
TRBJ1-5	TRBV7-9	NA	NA	CASSLGEGNQPQHF	TGTGCCAGCAGCTTAGGGGAGGGGAATCAGCCCCAGCATTTT
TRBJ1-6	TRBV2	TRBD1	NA	CASSRTGGLNNSPLHF	TGTGCCAGCAGTCGGACAGGGGGCTTAAATAATTCACCCCTCCACTTT
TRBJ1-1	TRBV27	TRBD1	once	CASSSTPRTGIGTEAFF	TGTGCCAGCAGTTCCACACCCAGGACAGGGATAGGGACTGAAGCTTTCTTT